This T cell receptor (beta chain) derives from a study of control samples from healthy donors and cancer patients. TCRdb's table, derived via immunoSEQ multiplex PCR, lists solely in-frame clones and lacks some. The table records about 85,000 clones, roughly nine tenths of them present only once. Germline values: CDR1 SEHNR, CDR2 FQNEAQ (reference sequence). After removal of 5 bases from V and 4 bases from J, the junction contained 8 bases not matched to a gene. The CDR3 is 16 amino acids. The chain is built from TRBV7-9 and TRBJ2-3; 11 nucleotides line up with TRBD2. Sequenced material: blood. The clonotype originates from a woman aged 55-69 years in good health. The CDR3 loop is CASSPPPGLAADTQYF. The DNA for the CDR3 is TGTGCCAGCAGCCCACCCCCGGGACTAGCGGCAGATACGCAGTATTTT.